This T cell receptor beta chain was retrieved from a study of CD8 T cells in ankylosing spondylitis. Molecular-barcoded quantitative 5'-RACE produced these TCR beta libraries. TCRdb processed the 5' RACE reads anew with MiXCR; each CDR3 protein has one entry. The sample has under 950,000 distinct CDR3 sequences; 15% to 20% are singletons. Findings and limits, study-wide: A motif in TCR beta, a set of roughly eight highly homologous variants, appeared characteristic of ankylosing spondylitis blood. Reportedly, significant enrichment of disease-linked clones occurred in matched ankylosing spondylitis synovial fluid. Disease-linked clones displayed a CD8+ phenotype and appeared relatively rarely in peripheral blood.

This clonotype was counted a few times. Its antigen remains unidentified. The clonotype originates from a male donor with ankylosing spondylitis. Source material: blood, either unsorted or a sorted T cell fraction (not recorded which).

CDR3 DNA: TGTGCCACCAGTGATTTACCGGGACAGGGGCCCCCCTACGAGCAGTACTTC. Protein product: CATSDLPGQGPPYEQYF. The gene calls are TRBV24-1 and TRBJ2-7, with 10 bases fitting TRBD1. This CDR3 is built from 17 residues. The germline gives CDR1 KGHDR, CDR2 SFDVKD. The V gene end was trimmed by 1 base and the J gene end by 2 bases; junction bases not matched to a gene: 7.